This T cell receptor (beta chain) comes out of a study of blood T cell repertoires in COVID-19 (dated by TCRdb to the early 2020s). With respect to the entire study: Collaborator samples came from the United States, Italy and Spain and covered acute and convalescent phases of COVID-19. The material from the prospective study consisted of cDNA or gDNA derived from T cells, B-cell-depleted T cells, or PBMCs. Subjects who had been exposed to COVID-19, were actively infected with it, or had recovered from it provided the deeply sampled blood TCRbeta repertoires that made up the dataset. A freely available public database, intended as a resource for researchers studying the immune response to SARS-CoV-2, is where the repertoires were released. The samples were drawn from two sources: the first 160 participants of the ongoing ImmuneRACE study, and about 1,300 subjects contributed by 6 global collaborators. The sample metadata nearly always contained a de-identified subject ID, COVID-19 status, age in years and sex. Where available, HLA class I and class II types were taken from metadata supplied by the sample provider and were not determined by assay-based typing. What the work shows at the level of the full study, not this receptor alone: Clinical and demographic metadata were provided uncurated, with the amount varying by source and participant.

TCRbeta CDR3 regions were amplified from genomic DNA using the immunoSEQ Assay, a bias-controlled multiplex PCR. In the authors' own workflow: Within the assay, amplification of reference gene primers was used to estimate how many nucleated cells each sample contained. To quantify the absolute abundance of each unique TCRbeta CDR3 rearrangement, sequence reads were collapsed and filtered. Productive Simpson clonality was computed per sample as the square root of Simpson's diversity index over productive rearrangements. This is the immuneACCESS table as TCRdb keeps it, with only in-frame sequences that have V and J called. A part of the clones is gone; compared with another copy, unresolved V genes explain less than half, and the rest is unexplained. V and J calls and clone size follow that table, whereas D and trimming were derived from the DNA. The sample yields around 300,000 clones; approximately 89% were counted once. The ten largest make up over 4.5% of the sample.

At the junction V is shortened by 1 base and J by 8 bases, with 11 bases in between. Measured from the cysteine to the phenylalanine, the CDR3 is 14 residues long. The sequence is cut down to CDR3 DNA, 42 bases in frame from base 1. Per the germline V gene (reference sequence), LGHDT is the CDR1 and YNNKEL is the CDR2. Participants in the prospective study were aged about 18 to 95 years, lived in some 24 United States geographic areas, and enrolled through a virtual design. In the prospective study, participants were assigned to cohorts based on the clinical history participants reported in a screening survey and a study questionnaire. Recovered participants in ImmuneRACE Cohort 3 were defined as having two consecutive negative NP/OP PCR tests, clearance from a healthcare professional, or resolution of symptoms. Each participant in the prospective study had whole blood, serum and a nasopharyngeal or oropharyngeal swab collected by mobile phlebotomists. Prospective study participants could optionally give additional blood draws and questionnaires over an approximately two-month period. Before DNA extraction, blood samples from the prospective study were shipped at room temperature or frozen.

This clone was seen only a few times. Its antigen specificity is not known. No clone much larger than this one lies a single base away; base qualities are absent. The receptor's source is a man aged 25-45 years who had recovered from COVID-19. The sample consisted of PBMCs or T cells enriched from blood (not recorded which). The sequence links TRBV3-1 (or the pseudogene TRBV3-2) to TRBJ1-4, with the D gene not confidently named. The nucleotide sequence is TGTGCCAGCAGCCAAGGGGTCTCGGGGGAAAAACTGTTTTTT. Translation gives CASSQGVSGEKLFF.